This record looks at one T cell receptor (beta chain) sequence and its context. In the study's own analysis: Reference gene primer amplification in the assay estimated nucleated cell counts. TCRdb keeps only in-frame clones here, not all; method: immunoSEQ multiplex PCR. Clone size and the V and J calls come from that table; the DNA yielded D and trimming. The sample lists around 270,000 clones; roughly 84% were seen once. The data were taken from a study of blood T cell repertoires in COVID-19. Study-level information: Samples came from the United States, Italy and Spain, spanning acute and convalescent COVID-19. Nucleic acid was either cDNA or gDNA, and it came from T cells, B-cell-depleted T cells, or PBMCs.

CDR1 is LNHDA and CDR2 is SQIVND in the germline V gene (reference sequence). Trimming took 7 bases from V and 8 from J; bases not matched to a gene: 11. The CDR3 contains 16 residues. This TCR derives from a middle-aged woman who had recovered from COVID-19. The gene calls are TRBV19 and TRBJ2-1; 13 positions match TRBD2. The sequencing input was peripheral blood. CDR3 sequence reads: CASMGTLAGGSYEQFF. In DNA form, the CDR3 reads TGTGCCAGTATGGGAACACTAGCGGGGGGGAGTTATGAGCAGTTCTTC.